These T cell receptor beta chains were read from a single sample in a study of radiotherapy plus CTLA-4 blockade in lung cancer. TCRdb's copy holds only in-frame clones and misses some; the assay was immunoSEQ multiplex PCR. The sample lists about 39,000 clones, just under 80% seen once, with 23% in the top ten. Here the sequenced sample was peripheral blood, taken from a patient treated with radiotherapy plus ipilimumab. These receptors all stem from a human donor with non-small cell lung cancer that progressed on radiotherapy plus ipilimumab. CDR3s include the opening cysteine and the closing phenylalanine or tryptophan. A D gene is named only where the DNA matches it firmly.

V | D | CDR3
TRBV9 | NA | CASSVGSVRGSGGNTIYF
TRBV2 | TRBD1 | CAGRSGQGPKGNEKLFF
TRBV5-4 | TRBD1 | CASSLAGQAAYTF
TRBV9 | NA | CASSVAPGSYNEQFF
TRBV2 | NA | CASSSLATNEKLFF
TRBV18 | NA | CASSPRRAGTDTQYF
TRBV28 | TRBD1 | CASSFIGADRDYGYTF
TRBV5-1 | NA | CASMVTGGYEQYF
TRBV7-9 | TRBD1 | CASSVGQGAYEQYF
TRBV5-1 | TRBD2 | CASSLVAGGRNEQFF
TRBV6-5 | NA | CASGSTGFNEQYF
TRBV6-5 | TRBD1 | CASTYRGTEYYGYTF
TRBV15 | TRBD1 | CATSSPNRGQETQYF
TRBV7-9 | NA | CASSLASGEADTQYF
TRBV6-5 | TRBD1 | CASRGQRFAEQFF
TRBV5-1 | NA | CASSLDGLGEKLFF
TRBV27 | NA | CASSLLGQGRRTEAFF
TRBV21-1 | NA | CASSKDRYGDEQYF
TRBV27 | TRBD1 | CASSLQKGGQGSSYNSPLHF
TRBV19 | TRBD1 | CASSRQGATVGYTF
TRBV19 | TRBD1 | CASSILPGQGALTSGELFF
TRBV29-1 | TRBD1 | CSVQGAAAFF
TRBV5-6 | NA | CASSLEVGVNTGELFF
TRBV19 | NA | CASSITGGSNQPQHF
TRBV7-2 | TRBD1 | CASRGDRVSYTF
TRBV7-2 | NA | CASSPNSYGYTF
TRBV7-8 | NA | CASSIAGGREGHGYTF
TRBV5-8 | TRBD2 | CASSERTSGGIYEQYF
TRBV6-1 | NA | CASSGRTAVYGYTF
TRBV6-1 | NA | CASRNRARGETQYF
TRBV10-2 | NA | CASREGTGYGYTF
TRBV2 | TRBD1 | CASSSGPGQGTNEQFF
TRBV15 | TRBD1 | CATSRGQGVSDEQFF
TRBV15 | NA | CATPEVSNTEAFF
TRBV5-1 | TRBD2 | CASSLGERGGYNEQFF
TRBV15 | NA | CATRGGGNYGYTF
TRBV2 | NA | CASSLGRGNQPQHF
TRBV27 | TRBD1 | CASSTDRGVADTQYF
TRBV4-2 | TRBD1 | CASSPGQGGETQYF
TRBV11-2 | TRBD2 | CASSLGASGAEKTQYF
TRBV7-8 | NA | CASSPYRVWDEQYF